Listed here are 8 T cell receptor beta chains from one sample, sequenced in a study of shared clonotypes between healthy human individuals. Profiled with immunoSEQ multiplex PCR; TCRdb holds only in-frame clones, not every one. The table includes some 2,400,000 clones, around 95% detected once. Material: naive CD4+ T cells sorted from blood. Subset here: CD45RA+ positively selected. The receptors originated from a young man in good health.

The chain links TRBV7-9 to TRBJ2-5; D is undetermined. The CDR3 covers 12 residues. Germline CDR1 SEHNR, CDR2 FQNEAQ (reference sequence). V shed 4 bases and J shed 8 bases, with 11 bases lying between them. DNA for the CDR3: TGTGCCAGCAGCTACCTCCTCCAAACCCAGTACTTC. This gives the protein CASSYLLQTQYF.

In regard to this clone: A junction end diverges from the germline sequence, so it may reflect a read error. The rearrangement uses TRBV23-1 and TRBJ1-6; 7 nucleotides agree with TRBD1. TRBV23-1 is noted as an ORF with a role that remains uncertain. The CDR3 sequence is 18 residues long. The CDR3 nucleotides are TGTGCCAGCACGTCCCGGTTACGGGCAGACAGGGTTAATTCACCCCTCCACTTT. Translation gives CASTSRLRADRVNSPLHF.

The chain carries TRBV6-1 and TRBJ2-5, with 12 nucleotides matching TRBD2. J lost 2 bases, V lost 6 bases, and 4 bases had no gene match. The CDR3 runs 15 residues. Germline V gene sequence: CDR1 MNHNS, CDR2 SASEGT. CDR3 amino acids: CASRPGLAGQETQYF. The CDR3 DNA reads TGTGCCAGCAGACCGGGACTAGCGGGTCAAGAGACCCAGTACTTC.

V and J are TRBV18 and TRBJ1-1; D may be TRBD1 (6 bases). In germline, CDR1 is KGHSH, CDR2 LQKENI. Trimming removed 2 bases from V and 4 bases from J, with 8 bases in between. CDR3 size: 13 residues. The DNA for the CDR3 is TGTGCCAGCTCACCAATGGACAGCACTGAAGCTTTCTTT. It yields the protein CASSPMDSTEAFF.

The chain uses TRBV11-2 and TRBJ1-1; 9 bases agree with TRBD1. Germline values: CDR1 SGHAT, CDR2 FQNNGV. Trimming took 6 bases from V and 4 from J; bases not matched to a gene: 12. The CDR3 runs 16 residues. CDR3 sequence: CASRNPGQGVATEAFF. The CDR3 bases are TGTGCCAGCAGAAATCCGGGACAGGGAGTCGCCACTGAAGCTTTCTTT.

The chain has TRBV6-1 and TRBJ2-7; either TRBD1 or TRBD2 may fit D (5 bases each). This CDR3 is 15 amino acids long. V was trimmed by 6 bases and J by 0 bases, leaving 15 bases between them. Germline assignment: CDR1 MNHNS and CDR2 SASEGT. CDR3 in amino acids: CASSTTGTSSYEQYF. The CDR3 DNA reads TGTGCCAGCAGCACCACCGGGACCTCCTCCTACGAGCAGTACTTC.

This clone was seen more than once but under ten times. This chain connects TRBV7-9 to TRBJ1-2; 7 nucleotides align to TRBD1. CDR3 length: 14 residues. The V and J ends lost 5 bases and 4 bases, in that order; junction bases with no gene match: 7. CDR1 is SEHNR and CDR2 is FQNEAQ in the germline V gene (reference sequence). CDR3 in DNA: TGTGCCAGCAGCATAGGGGACAGTATCTATGGCTACACCTTC. It encodes CASSIGDSIYGYTF.

The chain employs TRBV19 and TRBJ2-5, with D possibly TRBD1 on 5 matching bases. The length of the CDR3 is 16 residues. The germline gives CDR1 LNHDA, CDR2 SQIVND (reference sequence). The V and J ends lost 5 bases and 5 bases respectively, with 21 bases between them. CDR3 nucleotide sequence: TGTGCCAGTAGTGTTGACAGACTCTCTGGGGTGGAGACCCAGTACTTC. Its translation is CASSVDRLSGVETQYF.